This T cell receptor beta chain was profiled in a study of T cell responses to AZD1222 COVID-19 vaccine. Study-wide results and limits: The study identified only five to seven AZD1222 recipients as seropositive at baseline.

Here immunoSEQ multiplex PCR was the method, and the copy in TCRdb shows in-frame clones only, minus some. This table has 120,000 to 150,000 clones, roughly nine tenths appearing once. V lost 1 base and J lost 4; bases outside the gene matches: 0. Germline V gene sequence: CDR1 GTSNPN, CDR2 SVGIG (reference sequence). This CDR3 region has 13 residues. To note about this clone: No antigen is known for it.

The specimen comprised peripheral blood, sampled on day 0 of AZD1222 vaccination. This rearrangement joins TRBV30 to TRBJ1-5, with 8 nucleotides matching TRBD1. The clonotype was recovered from an adult in good health. Here the CDR3 reads CAWSGQGNQPQHF. Written as DNA, the CDR3 is TGTGCCTGGAGTGGACAGGGGAATCAGCCCCAGCATTTT.